This T cell receptor beta chain was identified during a study of T cell responses to AZD1222 COVID-19 vaccine. A word on this clone: Its antigen is unidentified.

Sequencing used immunoSEQ multiplex PCR; TCRdb keeps in-frame clones, though not all of them. The sample consists of 95,000 to 150,000 clones, about nine tenths of them appearing once. General study findings and limits: Repertoires were sampled only after the peak T cell response. An increase in Spike-specific TCR breadth and depth was observed after two AZD1222 doses. Nearly half of spike-specific TCRs reportedly go after variant regions that carry no mutations.

From germline, CDR1 is SEHNR and CDR2 FQNEAQ (reference sequence). This CDR3 region has 15 residues. The ends lost 4 bases at V and 6 bases at J; junction bases unmatched: 9. The chain couples TRBV7-9 to TRBJ1-5; 7 bases line up with TRBD1. The sequence derives from an adult in good health. Sequences were derived from peripheral blood, sampled on day 0 of AZD1222 vaccination. This CDR3 reads CASSSPRDSGQPQHF. Written as DNA, the CDR3 is TGTGCCAGCAGCTCCCCCCGGGACAGTGGTCAGCCCCAGCATTTT.